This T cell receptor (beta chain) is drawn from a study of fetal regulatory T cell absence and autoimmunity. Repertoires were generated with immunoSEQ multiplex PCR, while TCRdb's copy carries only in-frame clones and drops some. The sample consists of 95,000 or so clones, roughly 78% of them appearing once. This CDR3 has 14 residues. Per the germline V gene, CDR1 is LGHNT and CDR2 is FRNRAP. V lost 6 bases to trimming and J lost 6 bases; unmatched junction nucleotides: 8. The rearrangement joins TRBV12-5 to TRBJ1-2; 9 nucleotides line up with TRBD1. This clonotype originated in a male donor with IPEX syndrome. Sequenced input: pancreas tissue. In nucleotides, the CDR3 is TGTGCTAGTGGCCCGGACAGGGGCCCGAATGGCTACACCTTC. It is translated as CASGPDRGPNGYTF.